This T cell receptor (beta chain) was identified in a study of T-cell memory formation after mild COVID-19. TCRdb itself ran the 5' RACE reads through MiXCR, one entry per CDR3 protein. The data show a few hundred thousand distinct CDR3 sequences, around a sixth seen once. CDR3 length: 14 amino acids. Trimming took off 2 bases at V and 4 bases at J, with 11 bases between the two ends. Germline V gives CDR1 SEHNR, CDR2 FQNEAQ (reference sequence). The genes are TRBV7-9 and TRBJ1-1; unclear D gene. Sequencing input: PBMCs or a T cell subset sorted from them (not recorded which). The clonotype was recovered from a man younger than 35 who had mild COVID-19 (a few samples of this study predate the infection). Cell type and time point are not known. In nucleotides, the CDR3 is TGTGCCAGCAGCTTACAACTAGTGGGCACTGAAGCTTTCTTT. This codes for CASSLQLVGTEAFF.